This T cell receptor (beta chain) emerged from a study of shared clonotypes between healthy human individuals. This table comes from immunoSEQ multiplex PCR, and its TCRdb copy is limited to in-frame clones, with some not included. The table has about 2.2 million clones, around 93% seen once. CD45RO negativity and positive selection for CCR7 defined naive CD8 cells, a population that excluded terminally differentiated effector memory CD45RA+ cells. The sequenced material came from naive CD8+ T cells from PBMCs. This sequence originates from a man aged 18 to 35 in good health. Some clones in this sample may be carry-over from other donors' samples.

CDR3: CASSYSGPASTDTQYF. The CDR3 DNA follows: TGTGCCAGCAGTTACTCTGGGCCGGCTAGCACAGATACGCAGTATTTT. The gene calls are TRBV6-6 and TRBJ2-3; D is undetermined. Per germline, CDR1 MNHNY and CDR2 SVGAGI (reference sequence). The CDR3 is 16 amino acids. The V end was cut by 0 bases, the J end by 0 bases, with 10 bases between.